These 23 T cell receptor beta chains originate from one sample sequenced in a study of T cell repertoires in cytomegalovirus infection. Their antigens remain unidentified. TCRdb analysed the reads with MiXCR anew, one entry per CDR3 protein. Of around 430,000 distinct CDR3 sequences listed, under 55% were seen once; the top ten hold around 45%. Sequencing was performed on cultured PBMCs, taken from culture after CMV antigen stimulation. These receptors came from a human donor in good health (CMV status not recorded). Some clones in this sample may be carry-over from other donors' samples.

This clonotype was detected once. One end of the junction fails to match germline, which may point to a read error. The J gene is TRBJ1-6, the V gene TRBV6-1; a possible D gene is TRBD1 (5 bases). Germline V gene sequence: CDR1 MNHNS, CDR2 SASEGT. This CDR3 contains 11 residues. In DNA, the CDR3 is TGCGGGGCCTGGGATAATTCACCCCTCCACTTT. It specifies CGAWDNSPLHF.

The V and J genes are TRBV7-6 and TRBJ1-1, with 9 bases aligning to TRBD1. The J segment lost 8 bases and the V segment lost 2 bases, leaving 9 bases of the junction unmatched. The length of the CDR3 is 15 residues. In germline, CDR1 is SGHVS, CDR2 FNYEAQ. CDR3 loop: CASSLPHITGGEAFF. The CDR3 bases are TGTGCCAGCAGCTTACCTCACATCACAGGGGGCGAAGCTTTCTTT.

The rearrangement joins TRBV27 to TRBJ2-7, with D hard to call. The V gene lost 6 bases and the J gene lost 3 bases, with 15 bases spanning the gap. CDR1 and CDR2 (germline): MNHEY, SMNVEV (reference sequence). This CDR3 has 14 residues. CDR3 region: CASSLKQFNYEQYF. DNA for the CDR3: TGTGCCAGCAGCCTTAAACAATTTAACTACGAGCAGTACTTC.

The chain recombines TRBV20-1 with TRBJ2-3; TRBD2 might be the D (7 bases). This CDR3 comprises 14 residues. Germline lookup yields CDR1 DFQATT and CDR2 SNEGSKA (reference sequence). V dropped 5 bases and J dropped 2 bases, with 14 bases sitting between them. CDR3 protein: CSAPRGAATDTQYF. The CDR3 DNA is TGCAGTGCTCCTCGGGGGGCCGCCACAGATACGCAGTATTTT.

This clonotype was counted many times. The CDR3 bases are TGTGCCAGCAGCTTGGCAGGACAATTGGTTTCGGGAGAGCAGTACTTC. It specifies CASSLAGQLVSGEQYF. V and J are TRBV7-6 and TRBJ2-7; D may be TRBD1 or TRBD2 (5 bases each). CDR3 size: 16 residues. The V gene lost 3 bases and the J gene lost 7 bases, with 22 bases spanning the gap. In germline, CDR1 is SGHVS, CDR2 FNYEAQ.

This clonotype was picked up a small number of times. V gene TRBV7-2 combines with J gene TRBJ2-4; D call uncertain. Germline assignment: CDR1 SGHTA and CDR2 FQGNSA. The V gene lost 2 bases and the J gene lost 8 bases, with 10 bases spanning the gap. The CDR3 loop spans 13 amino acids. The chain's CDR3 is CASSLPNQDIQYF. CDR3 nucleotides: TGTGCCAGCAGCTTACCTAACCAGGACATTCAGTACTTC.

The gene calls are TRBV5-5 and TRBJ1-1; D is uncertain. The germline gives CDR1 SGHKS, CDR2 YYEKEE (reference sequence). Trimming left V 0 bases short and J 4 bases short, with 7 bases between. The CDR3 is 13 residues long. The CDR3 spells CASSLGWTTEAFF. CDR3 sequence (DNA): TGTGCCAGCAGCTTGGGGTGGACCACTGAAGCTTTCTTT.

The CDR3 loop is CASSEEGAGLAEKLFF. CDR3 DNA: TGTGCCAGCAGTGAAGAGGGGGCAGGGTTGGCTGAAAAACTGTTTTTT. V and J are TRBV6-1 and TRBJ1-4, with 7 nucleotides matching TRBD1. V trimming: 1 base; J trimming: 7 bases; junction bases outside the gene matches: 9. The CDR3 loop spans 16 amino acids. The germline CDR1 and CDR2 sequences are MNHNS and SASEGT.

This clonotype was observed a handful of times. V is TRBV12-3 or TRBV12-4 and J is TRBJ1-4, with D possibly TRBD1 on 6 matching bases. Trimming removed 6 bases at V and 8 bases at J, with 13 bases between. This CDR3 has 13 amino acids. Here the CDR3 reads CASSRDMNEKLFF. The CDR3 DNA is TGTGCCAGCAGCAGGGACATGAACGAAAAACTGTTTTTT.

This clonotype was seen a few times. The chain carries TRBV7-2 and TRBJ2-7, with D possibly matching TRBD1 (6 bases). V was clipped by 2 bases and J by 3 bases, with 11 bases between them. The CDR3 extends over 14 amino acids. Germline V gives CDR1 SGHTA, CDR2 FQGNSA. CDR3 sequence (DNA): TGTGCCAGCAGCTTAAGTGGGGGCAACTACGAGCAGTACTTC. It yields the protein CASSLSGGNYEQYF.

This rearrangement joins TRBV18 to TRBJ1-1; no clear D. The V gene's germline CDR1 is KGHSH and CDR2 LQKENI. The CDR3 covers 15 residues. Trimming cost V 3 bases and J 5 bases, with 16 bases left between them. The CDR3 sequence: CASSPASRGRTEAFF. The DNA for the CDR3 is TGTGCCAGCTCACCGGCCTCTCGGGGAAGGACTGAAGCTTTCTTT. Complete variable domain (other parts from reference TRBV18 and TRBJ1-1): NAGVMQNPRHLVRRRGQEARLRCSPMKGHSHVYWYRQLPEEGLKFMVYLQKENIIDESGMPKERFSAEFPKEGPSILRIQQVVRGDSAAYFCASSPASRGRTEAFFGQGTRLTVV.

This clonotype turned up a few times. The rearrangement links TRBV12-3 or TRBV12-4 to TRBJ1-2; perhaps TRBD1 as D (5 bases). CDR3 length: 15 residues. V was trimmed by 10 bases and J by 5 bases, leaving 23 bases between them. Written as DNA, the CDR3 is TGTGCCACCGCCGAAGGAGAGGGGAAGAGATATGGCTACACCTTC. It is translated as CATAEGEGKRYGYTF.

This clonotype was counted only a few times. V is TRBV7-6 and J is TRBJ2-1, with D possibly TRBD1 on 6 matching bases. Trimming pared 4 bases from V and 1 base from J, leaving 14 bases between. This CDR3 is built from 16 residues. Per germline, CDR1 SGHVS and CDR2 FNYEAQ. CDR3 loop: CASSSQGRVSYNEQFF. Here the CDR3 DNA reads TGTGCCAGCAGCTCACAGGGCCGGGTATCCTACAATGAGCAGTTCTTC.

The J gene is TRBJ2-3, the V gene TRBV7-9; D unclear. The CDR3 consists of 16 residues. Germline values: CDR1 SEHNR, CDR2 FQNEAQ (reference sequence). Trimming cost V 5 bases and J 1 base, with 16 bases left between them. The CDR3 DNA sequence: TGTGCCAGCAGCAATTCACCAACTCCAGGCACAGATACGCAGTATTTT. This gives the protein CASSNSPTPGTDTQYF.

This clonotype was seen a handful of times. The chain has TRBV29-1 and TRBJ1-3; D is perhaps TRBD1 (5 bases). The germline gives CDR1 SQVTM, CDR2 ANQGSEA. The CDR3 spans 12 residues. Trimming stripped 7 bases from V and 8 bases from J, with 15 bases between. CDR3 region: CSAGAGRDTIYF. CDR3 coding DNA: TGCAGCGCTGGGGCAGGGCGGGACACCATATATTTT.

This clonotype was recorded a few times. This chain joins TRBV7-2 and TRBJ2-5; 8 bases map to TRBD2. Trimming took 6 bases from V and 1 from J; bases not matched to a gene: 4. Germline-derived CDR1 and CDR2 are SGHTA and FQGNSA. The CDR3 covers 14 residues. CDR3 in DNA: TGTGCCAGCAGGAAACTAGCGGTCCAAGAGACCCAGTACTTC. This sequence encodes CASRKLAVQETQYF.

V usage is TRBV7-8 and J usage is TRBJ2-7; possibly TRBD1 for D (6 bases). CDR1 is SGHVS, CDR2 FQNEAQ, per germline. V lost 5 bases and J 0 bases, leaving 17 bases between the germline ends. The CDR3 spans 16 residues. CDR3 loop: CASSPLISRGSYEQYF. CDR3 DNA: TGTGCCAGCAGCCCCCTGATAAGCAGGGGCTCCTACGAGCAGTACTTC.

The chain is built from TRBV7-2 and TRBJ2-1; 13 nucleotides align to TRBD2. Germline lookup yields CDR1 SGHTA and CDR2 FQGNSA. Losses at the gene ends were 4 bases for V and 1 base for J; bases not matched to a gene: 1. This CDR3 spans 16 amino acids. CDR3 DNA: TGTGCCAGCAGCTGGACTAGCGGGAGATCCTACAATGAGCAGTTCTTC. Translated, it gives CASSWTSGRSYNEQFF.

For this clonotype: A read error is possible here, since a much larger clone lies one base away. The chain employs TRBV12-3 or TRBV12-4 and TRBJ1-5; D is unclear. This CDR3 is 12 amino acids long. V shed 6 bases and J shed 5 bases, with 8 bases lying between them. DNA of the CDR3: TGTGCCAGCAGCGACGGTTATCAGCCCCAGCATTTT. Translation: CASSDGYQPQHF.

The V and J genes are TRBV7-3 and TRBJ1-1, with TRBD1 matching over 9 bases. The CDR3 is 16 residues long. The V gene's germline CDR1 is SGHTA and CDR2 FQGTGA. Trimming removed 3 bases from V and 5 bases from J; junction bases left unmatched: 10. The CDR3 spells CASSLSTGGLRTEAFF. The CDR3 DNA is TGTGCCAGCAGCTTGAGTACAGGGGGCCTGAGGACTGAAGCTTTCTTT.

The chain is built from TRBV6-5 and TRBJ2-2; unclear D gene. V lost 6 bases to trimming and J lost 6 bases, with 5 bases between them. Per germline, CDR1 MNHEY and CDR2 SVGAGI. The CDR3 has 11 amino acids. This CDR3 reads CASRPPGELFF. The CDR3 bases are TGTGCCAGCAGACCGCCCGGGGAGCTGTTTTTT.

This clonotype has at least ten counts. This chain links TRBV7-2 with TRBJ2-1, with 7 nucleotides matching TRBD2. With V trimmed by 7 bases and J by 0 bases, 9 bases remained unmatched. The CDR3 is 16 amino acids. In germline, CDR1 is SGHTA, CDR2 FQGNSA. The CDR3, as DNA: TGTGCCAGCACCCAGTTGGGCGGGAGCTCCTACAATGAGCAGTTCTTC. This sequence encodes CASTQLGGSSYNEQFF.

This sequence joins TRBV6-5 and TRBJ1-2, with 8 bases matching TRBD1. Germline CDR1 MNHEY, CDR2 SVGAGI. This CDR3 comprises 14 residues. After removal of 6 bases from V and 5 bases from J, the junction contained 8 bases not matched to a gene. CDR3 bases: TGTGCCAGCAGGGAGGACAGGGATAGGTATGGCTACACCTTC. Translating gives CASREDRDRYGYTF.